This T cell receptor beta chain was sequenced for a study of regulatory T cells in long-lasting Graves disease. The CDR3 has 17 amino acids. Trimming removed 1 base at V and 0 bases at J, with 13 bases between. Germline values: CDR1 SGHTA, CDR2 FQGTGA. Arm-PCR of CDR3 regions with iRepertoire HTBI primers generated TCR beta libraries. TCRdb itself ran the multiplex PCR reads through MiXCR, one entry per CDR3 protein. The table includes 350,000 to 500,000 distinct CDR3 sequences, roughly 21% detected once. Time point defined: persistent/refractory GD, antithyroid drugs over 5 years with positive TRAb. Making the TCR library involved RNA that had been extracted from PBMCs.

The receptor's source is a female donor with Graves disease. The sample here was peripheral blood mononuclear cells (PBMCs), taken when the disease was refractory, from a patient treated with antithyroid drugs. The chain links TRBV7-3 to TRBJ1-3; D ambiguous. The CDR3 coding sequence is TGTGCCAGCAGCTTAAAGTCCGGGCCAGACTCTGGAAACACCATATATTTT. This gives the protein CASSLKSGPDSGNTIYF.